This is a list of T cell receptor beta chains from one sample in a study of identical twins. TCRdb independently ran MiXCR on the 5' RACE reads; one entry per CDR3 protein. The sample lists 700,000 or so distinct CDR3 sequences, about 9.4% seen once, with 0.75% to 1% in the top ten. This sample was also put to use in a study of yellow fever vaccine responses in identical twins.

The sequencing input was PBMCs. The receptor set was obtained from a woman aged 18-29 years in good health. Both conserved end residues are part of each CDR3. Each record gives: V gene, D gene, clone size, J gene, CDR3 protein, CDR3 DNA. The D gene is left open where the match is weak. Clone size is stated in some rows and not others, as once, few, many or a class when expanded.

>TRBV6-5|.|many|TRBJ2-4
CASRLRAKNIQYF
TGTGCCAGCAGATTAAGAGCCAAAAACATTCAGTACTTC
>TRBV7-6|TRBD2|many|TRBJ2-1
CASSYPGREREQFF
TGTGCCAGCAGCTACCCGGGGCGGGAGAGGGAGCAGTTCTTC
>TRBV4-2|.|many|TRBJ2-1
CASSQYGGGENEQFF
TGTGCCAGCAGCCAATACGGGGGCGGGGAAAATGAGCAGTTCTTC
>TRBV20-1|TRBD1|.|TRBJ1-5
CSARANTGGNQPQHF
TGCAGTGCTAGAGCAAACACAGGGGGCAATCAGCCCCAGCATTTT
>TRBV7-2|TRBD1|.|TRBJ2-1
CASRETGAHEQFF
TGTGCCAGCAGGGAAACAGGGGCCCATGAGCAGTTCTTC
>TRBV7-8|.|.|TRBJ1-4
CASSLTIVATNEKLFF
TGTGCCAGCAGCTTAACAATTGTTGCAACTAATGAAAAACTGTTTTTT
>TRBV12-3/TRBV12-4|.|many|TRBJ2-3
CASSFRAKTDTQYF
TGTGCCAGCAGTTTTCGGGCAAAGACAGATACGCAGTATTTT
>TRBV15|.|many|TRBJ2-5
CATSRRGESPYF
TGTGCCACCAGCAGAAGAGGGGAATCCCCGTACTTC
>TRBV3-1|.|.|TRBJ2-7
CASSQPRDAVYEQYF
TGTGCCAGCAGCCAACCCCGGGACGCGGTCTACGAGCAGTACTTC
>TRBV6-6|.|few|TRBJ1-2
CASSYNTGGYTF
TGTGCCAGCAGTTACAACACAGGGGGCTACACCTTC
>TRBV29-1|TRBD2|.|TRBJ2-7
CSYRLADFYEQYF
TGCAGCTACCGGCTAGCGGATTTTTACGAGCAGTACTTC
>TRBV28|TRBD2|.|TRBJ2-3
CASSSGASGLGGADTQYF
TGTGCCAGCAGTTCGGGGGCTAGCGGGTTGGGGGGGGCAGATACGCAGTATTTT
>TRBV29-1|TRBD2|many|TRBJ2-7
CSVRTSGIYEQYF
TGCAGCGTAAGGACTAGCGGGATCTACGAGCAGTACTTC
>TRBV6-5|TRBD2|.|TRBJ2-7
CASRLWDYYEQYF
TGTGCCAGCAGGTTATGGGACTACTACGAGCAGTACTTC
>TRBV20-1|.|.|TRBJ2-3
CSARGPRTGQQYF
TGCAGTGCTAGAGGCCCCCGGACTGGGCAGCAGTATTTT
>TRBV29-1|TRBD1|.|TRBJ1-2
CSVWPAGGTGGYTF
TGCAGCGTTTGGCCGGCAGGGGGGACAGGCGGCTACACCTTC
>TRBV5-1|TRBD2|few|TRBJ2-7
CASSLELAEGDEQYF
TGCGCCAGCAGCTTGGAACTAGCGGAGGGGGACGAGCAGTACTTC
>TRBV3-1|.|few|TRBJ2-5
CASSLGGSNQETQYF
TGTGCCAGCAGCCTAGGGGGGTCCAACCAAGAGACCCAGTACTTC
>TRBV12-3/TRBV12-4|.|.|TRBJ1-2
CASSLQVGLNYGYTF
TGTGCCAGCAGCTTACAGGTTGGACTTAACTATGGCTACACCTTC
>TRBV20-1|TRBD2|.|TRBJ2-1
CSASMRLAGGNEQFF
TGCAGTGCTAGTATGCGGCTAGCGGGGGGTAATGAGCAGTTCTTC
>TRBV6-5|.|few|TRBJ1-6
CASSYSGAGLHF
TGTGCCAGCAGTTACTCGGGGGCCGGCCTCCACTTT
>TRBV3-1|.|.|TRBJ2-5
CASSQDGQKETQYF
TGTGCCAGCAGCCAAGATGGCCAGAAAGAGACCCAGTACTTC
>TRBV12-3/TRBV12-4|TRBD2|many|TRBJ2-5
CASSSQRGGYQETQYF
TGTGCCAGCAGCTCCCAGCGGGGGGGGTACCAAGAGACCCAGTACTTC
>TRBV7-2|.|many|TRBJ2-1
CASSLGTGRGDEQFF
TGTGCCAGCAGCTTAGGGACAGGGAGGGGAGATGAGCAGTTCTTC
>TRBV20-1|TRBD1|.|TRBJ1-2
CSARDRGRIGYGYTF
TGCAGTGCTAGAGACAGGGGGCGCATCGGCTATGGCTACACCTTC
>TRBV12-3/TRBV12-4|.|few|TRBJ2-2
CASSFGGKGELFF
TGTGCCAGCAGTTTTGGCGGGAAGGGGGAGCTGTTTTTT
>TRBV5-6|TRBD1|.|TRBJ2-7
CASSENRGLSEQYF
TGTGCCAGCAGCGAAAACAGGGGGCTCAGCGAGCAGTACTTC
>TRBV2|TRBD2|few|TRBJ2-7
CASGRDKRTSGGVYEQYF
TGTGCCAGCGGGCGAGACAAGAGGACTAGCGGGGGAGTCTACGAGCAGTACTTC
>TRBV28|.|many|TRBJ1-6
CASSLIGRGTYNSPLHF
TGTGCCAGCAGTTTAATAGGAAGGGGCACCTATAATTCACCCCTCCACTTT
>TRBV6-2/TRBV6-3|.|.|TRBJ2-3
CASSYGRTVTDTQYF
TGTGCCAGCAGTTACGGTCGGACGGTCACGGATACGCAGTATTTT
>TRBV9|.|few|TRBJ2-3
CASSVHPRGVSDTQYF
TGTGCCAGCAGCGTTCACCCTAGGGGGGTTTCAGATACGCAGTATTTT
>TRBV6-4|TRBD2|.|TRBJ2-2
CASSPLAGGRTGELFF
TGTGCCAGCAGTCCCCTAGCGGGGGGGCGAACCGGGGAGCTGTTTTTT
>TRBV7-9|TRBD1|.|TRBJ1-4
CASSPRVTGDEKLFF
TGTGCCAGCAGCCCAAGGGTGACAGGGGATGAAAAACTGTTTTTT
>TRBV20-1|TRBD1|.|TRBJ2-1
CSATGQGFEQFF
TGCAGTGCCACGGGACAGGGGTTCGAGCAGTTCTTC
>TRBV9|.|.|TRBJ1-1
CASSVQPGALAFF
TGTGCCAGCAGCGTTCAACCCGGAGCACTGGCTTTCTTT
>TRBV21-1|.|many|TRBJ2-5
CASSKSNREGETQYF
TGTGCCAGCAGCAAATCTAATAGGGAGGGAGAGACCCAGTACTTC
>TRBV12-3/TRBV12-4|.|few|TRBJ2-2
CASSFQGTNTGELFF
TGTGCCAGCAGTTTCCAGGGGACGAACACCGGGGAGCTGTTTTTT
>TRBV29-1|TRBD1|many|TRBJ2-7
CSATGDEQYF
TGCAGCGCGACAGGGGATGAGCAGTACTTC
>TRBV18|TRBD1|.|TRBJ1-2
CASSPGQVNYGYTF
TGTGCCAGCTCACCGGGACAGGTGAACTATGGCTACACCTTC